Listed here is a single T cell receptor beta chain. Noted treatment: preoperative locoregional IRX-2 cytokine immunotherapy. Preoperative locoregional IRX-2 cytokine immunotherapy was tested in the phase Ib source study. The entry originates in a study of preoperative IRX-2 immunotherapy in early breast cancer. Germline assignment: CDR1 MNHEY and CDR2 SVGAGI. The CDR3 length is 16 residues. V lost 2 bases and J 0 bases, leaving 10 bases between the germline ends. Profiling relied on immunoSEQ multiplex PCR, and the TCRdb table lists in-frame clones only, not all of them. The repertoire holds around 57,000 clones, with approximately 93% as singletons.

The sample was taken from a patient treated with IRX-2 immunotherapy. The chain employs TRBV6-5 and TRBJ2-2; D call uncertain. This sequence was found in a human donor with breast cancer. The CDR3 protein is CASSYDGDPNTGELFF. In nucleotides, the CDR3 is TGTGCCAGCAGTTACGACGGAGATCCGAACACCGGGGAGCTGTTTTTT.